A selection of T cell receptor beta chains follows, all from one sample in a study of shared clonotypes between healthy human individuals. The data were produced by immunoSEQ multiplex PCR, yet TCRdb's version contains in-frame clones alone and is incomplete. The table shows roughly 1,100,000 clones, with roughly 75% occurring only once. The specimen sequenced was memory CD4+ T cells sorted from blood. The source of these receptors is a man aged 18 to 29 in good health. The CDR3 runs from the conserved cysteine through the conserved F or W. Each record gives: J gene, D gene, clone size, V gene, CDR3 DNA, CDR3 protein. D genes are given only for firm matches. Size tells how often a clone was seen (once, few, many) or the class of an expanded clone, and some rows leave it out.

j_call: TRBJ1-3
d_call: -
clone_size: -
v_call: TRBV5-1
cdr3_nt: TGCGCCAGCAGCTTGGTAGGAACTGGAAACACCATATATTTT
cdr3_aa: CASSLVGTGNTIYF

j_call: TRBJ2-5
d_call: TRBD2
clone_size: few
v_call: TRBV7-9
cdr3_nt: TGTGCCAGCAGCTTAGCGTTAGCGGGGGGGCCGGGAGAGACCCAGTACTTC
cdr3_aa: CASSLALAGGPGETQYF

j_call: TRBJ2-5
d_call: TRBD1
clone_size: -
v_call: TRBV6-1
cdr3_nt: TGTGCCAGCACTCTCCGGGACAGGGGCCAAGAGACCCAGTACTTC
cdr3_aa: CASTLRDRGQETQYF

j_call: TRBJ1-3
d_call: -
clone_size: -
v_call: TRBV7-9
cdr3_nt: TGTGCCAGCTCCGAGGGGGACGGAAACACCATATATTTT
cdr3_aa: CASSEGDGNTIYF

j_call: TRBJ2-1
d_call: -
clone_size: -
v_call: TRBV5-4
cdr3_nt: TGTGCCAGCAGCTTAACAGGGGGGGGATACAATGAGCAGTTCTTC
cdr3_aa: CASSLTGGGYNEQFF

j_call: TRBJ2-1
d_call: TRBD2
clone_size: -
v_call: TRBV27
cdr3_nt: TGTGCCAGCATCTTAGGTATCAGCGGGAGCGGCTCCTACAATGAGCAGTTCTTC
cdr3_aa: CASILGISGSGSYNEQFF

j_call: TRBJ2-7
d_call: -
clone_size: -
v_call: TRBV2
cdr3_nt: TGTGCCAGCAGTGAAGAGGAGAAACTTTCCTACGAGCAGTACTTC
cdr3_aa: CASSEEEKLSYEQYF

j_call: TRBJ1-2
d_call: -
clone_size: once
v_call: TRBV4-1
cdr3_nt: TGCGCCAGCAGCCAAAACCCCTCGCAGGTATGGGATGGCTACACCTTC
cdr3_aa: CASSQNPSQVWDGYTF

j_call: TRBJ2-5
d_call: -
clone_size: -
v_call: TRBV6-5
cdr3_nt: TGTGCCAGCATGAGGCAGGGGAGCGAGACCCAGTACTTC
cdr3_aa: CASMRQGSETQYF

j_call: TRBJ1-3
d_call: -
clone_size: few
v_call: TRBV9
cdr3_nt: TGTGCCAGCAGCGTAGGTCGGGGGCGAGGAAACACCATATATTTT
cdr3_aa: CASSVGRGRGNTIYF

j_call: TRBJ2-7
d_call: -
clone_size: -
v_call: TRBV5-6
cdr3_nt: TGTGCCAGCAGCCCCAGGGGCGTGAGCTCCTACGAGCAGTACTTC
cdr3_aa: CASSPRGVSSYEQYF

j_call: TRBJ2-7
d_call: TRBD2
clone_size: -
v_call: TRBV5-1
cdr3_nt: TGCGCCAGCAGTGGGACTAGCGGGACCTACGAGCAGTACTTC
cdr3_aa: CASSGTSGTYEQYF

j_call: TRBJ2-5
d_call: TRBD2
clone_size: -
v_call: TRBV4-1
cdr3_nt: TGCGCCAGCAGCTCGATGACTAGCTCAGAGACCCAGTACTTC
cdr3_aa: CASSSMTSSETQYF

j_call: TRBJ2-5
d_call: -
clone_size: -
v_call: TRBV5-6
cdr3_nt: TGTGCCAGCAGATTGGGGCGACAGGGAGGGACCCAGTACTTC
cdr3_aa: CASRLGRQGGTQYF

j_call: TRBJ1-5
d_call: TRBD1
clone_size: -
v_call: TRBV19
cdr3_nt: TGTGCCAGTAGTATGAGGACAGGGGGCTATCAGCCCCAGCATTTT
cdr3_aa: CASSMRTGGYQPQHF

j_call: TRBJ1-2
d_call: TRBD1
clone_size: -
v_call: TRBV7-2
cdr3_nt: TGTGCCAGCAGCTCCAGGGACAGGGGCGCCTATGGCTACACCTTC
cdr3_aa: CASSSRDRGAYGYTF

j_call: TRBJ1-4
d_call: TRBD1
clone_size: -
v_call: TRBV5-1
cdr3_nt: TGCGCCAGCAGCTTGCAAGGGGGCGCGGCTAATGAAAAACTGTTTTTT
cdr3_aa: CASSLQGGAANEKLFF

j_call: TRBJ2-1
d_call: -
clone_size: once
v_call: TRBV19
cdr3_nt: TGTGCCAGTAGTATTCCCTCCTACAATGAGCAGTTCTTC
cdr3_aa: CASSIPSYNEQFF

j_call: TRBJ1-2
d_call: -
clone_size: -
v_call: TRBV5-4
cdr3_nt: TGTGCCAGCAGCTCAGACGGAGGGGTCTACTATGGCTACACCTTC
cdr3_aa: CASSSDGGVYYGYTF

j_call: TRBJ2-7
d_call: TRBD1
clone_size: -
v_call: TRBV29-1
cdr3_nt: TGCAGCGTTAGGACTCGACAGGGGCAATCCTACGAGCAGTACTTC
cdr3_aa: CSVRTRQGQSYEQYF

j_call: TRBJ2-3
d_call: -
clone_size: few
v_call: TRBV9
cdr3_nt: TGTGCCAGCAGCCCTCGGATGGCAGATACGCAGTATTTT
cdr3_aa: CASSPRMADTQYF

j_call: TRBJ1-6
d_call: -
clone_size: -
v_call: TRBV2
cdr3_nt: TGTGCCAGCAGTGAGGGTCCCGAAGCCCTCCACTTT
cdr3_aa: CASSEGPEALHF

j_call: TRBJ2-2
d_call: -
clone_size: few
v_call: TRBV28
cdr3_nt: TGTGCCAGCATTAATCGGGGCACCGGGGAGCTGTTTTTT
cdr3_aa: CASINRGTGELFF

j_call: TRBJ1-2
d_call: TRBD1
clone_size: -
v_call: TRBV7-2
cdr3_nt: TGTGCCAGCAGCTCGCGGGGGACAGGGGAGTATGGCTACACCTTC
cdr3_aa: CASSSRGTGEYGYTF

j_call: TRBJ2-7
d_call: TRBD2
clone_size: -
v_call: TRBV29-1
cdr3_nt: TGCAGCGCTGGGACTAGCGGGACTGGAGAGCAGTACTTC
cdr3_aa: CSAGTSGTGEQYF

j_call: TRBJ1-2
d_call: TRBD1
clone_size: -
v_call: TRBV28
cdr3_nt: TGTGCCAGCAGTTGGACAGGGGCCTACTATGGCTACACCTTC
cdr3_aa: CASSWTGAYYGYTF

j_call: TRBJ1-1
d_call: -
clone_size: many
v_call: TRBV10-3
cdr3_nt: TGTGCCATCAGCGATAAAGGAAACACTGAAGCTTTCTTT
cdr3_aa: CAISDKGNTEAFF

j_call: TRBJ1-4
d_call: -
clone_size: -
v_call: TRBV5-4
cdr3_nt: TGTGCCAGCAGTGGCAGGGTTAATGAAAAACTGTTTTTT
cdr3_aa: CASSGRVNEKLFF

j_call: TRBJ2-3
d_call: -
clone_size: -
v_call: TRBV10-1
cdr3_nt: TGCGCCAGCAGTGACGGCAGAAAGACGCAGTATTTT
cdr3_aa: CASSDGRKTQYF

j_call: TRBJ2-7
d_call: TRBD1
clone_size: -
v_call: TRBV6-5
cdr3_nt: TGTGCCAGCAGTTACACAAAGACAGGGTCCGAGCAGTACTTC
cdr3_aa: CASSYTKTGSEQYF

j_call: TRBJ2-5
d_call: TRBD2
clone_size: -
v_call: TRBV30
cdr3_nt: TGTGCCTGGAGCGCGGGGGGTGAGACCCAGTACTTC
cdr3_aa: CAWSAGGETQYF

j_call: TRBJ1-1
d_call: -
clone_size: -
v_call: TRBV18
cdr3_nt: TGTGCCAGCTCGCTTTACACCGGGACTACGAACACTGAAGCTTTCTTT
cdr3_aa: CASSLYTGTTNTEAFF

j_call: TRBJ1-5
d_call: -
clone_size: -
v_call: TRBV5-6
cdr3_nt: TGTGCCAGCGGATTACATAGAAGCAATCAGCCCCAGCATTTT
cdr3_aa: CASGLHRSNQPQHF